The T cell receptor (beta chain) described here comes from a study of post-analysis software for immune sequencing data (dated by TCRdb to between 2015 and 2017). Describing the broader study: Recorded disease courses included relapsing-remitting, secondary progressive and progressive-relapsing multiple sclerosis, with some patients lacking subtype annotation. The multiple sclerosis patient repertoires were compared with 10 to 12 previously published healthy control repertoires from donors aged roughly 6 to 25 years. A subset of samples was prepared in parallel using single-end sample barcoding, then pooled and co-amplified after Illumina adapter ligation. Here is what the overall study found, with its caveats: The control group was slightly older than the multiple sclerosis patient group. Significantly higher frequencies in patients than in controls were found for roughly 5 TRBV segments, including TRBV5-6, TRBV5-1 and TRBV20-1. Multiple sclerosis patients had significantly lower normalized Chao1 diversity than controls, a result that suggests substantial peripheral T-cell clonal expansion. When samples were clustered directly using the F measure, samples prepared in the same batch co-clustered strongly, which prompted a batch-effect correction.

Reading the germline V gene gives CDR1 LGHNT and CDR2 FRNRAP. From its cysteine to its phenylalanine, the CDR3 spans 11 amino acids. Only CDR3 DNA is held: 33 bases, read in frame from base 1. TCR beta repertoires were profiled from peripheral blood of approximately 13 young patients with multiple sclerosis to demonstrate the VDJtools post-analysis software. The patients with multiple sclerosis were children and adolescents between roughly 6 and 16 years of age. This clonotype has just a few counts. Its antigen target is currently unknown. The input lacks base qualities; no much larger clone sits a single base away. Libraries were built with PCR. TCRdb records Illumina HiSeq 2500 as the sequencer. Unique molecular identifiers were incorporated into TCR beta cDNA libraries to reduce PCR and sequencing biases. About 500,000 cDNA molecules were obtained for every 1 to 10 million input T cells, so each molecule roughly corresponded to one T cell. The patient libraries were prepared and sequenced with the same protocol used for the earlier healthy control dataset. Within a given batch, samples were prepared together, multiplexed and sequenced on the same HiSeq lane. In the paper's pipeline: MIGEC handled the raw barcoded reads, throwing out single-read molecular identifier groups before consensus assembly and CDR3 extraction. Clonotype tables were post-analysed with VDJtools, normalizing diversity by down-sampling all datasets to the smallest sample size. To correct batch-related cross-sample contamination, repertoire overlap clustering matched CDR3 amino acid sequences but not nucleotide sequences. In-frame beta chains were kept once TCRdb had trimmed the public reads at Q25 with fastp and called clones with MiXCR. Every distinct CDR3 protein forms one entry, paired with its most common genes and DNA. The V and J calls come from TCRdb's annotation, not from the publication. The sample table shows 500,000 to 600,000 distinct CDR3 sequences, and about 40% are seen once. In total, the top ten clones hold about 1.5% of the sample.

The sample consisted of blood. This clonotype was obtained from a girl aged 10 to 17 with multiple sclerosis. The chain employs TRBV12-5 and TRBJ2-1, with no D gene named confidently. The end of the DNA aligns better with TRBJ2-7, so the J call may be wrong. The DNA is TGTGCTAGAGGGATCTACTACGAGCAGTACTTC. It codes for CARGIYYEQYF.